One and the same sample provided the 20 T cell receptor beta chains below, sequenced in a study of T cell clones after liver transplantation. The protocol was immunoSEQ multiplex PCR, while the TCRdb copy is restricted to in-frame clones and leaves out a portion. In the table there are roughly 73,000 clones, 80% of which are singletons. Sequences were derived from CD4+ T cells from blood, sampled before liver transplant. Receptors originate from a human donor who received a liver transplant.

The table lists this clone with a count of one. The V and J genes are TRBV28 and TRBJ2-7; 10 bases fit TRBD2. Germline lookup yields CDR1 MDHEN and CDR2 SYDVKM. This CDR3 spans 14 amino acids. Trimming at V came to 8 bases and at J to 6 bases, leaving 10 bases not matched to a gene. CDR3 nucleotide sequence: TGTGCCAGCGCAACGTCGAGGACTAGCGGCGAGCAGTACTTC. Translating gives CASATSRTSGEQYF.

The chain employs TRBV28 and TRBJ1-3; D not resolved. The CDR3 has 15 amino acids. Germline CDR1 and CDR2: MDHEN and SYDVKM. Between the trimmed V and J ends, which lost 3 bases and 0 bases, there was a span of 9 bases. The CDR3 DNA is TGTGCCAGCAGTTTTGAGCCGCGCTCTGGAAACACCATATATTTT. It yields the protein CASSFEPRSGNTIYF.

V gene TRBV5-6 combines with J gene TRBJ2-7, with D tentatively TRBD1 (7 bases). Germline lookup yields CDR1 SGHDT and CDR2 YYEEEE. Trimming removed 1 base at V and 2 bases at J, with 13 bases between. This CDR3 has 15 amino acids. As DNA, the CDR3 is TGTGCCAGCAGCTTGTATGACAGGGAGGCCTACGAGCAGTACTTC. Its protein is CASSLYDREAYEQYF. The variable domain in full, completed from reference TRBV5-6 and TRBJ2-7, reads DAGVTQSPTHLIKTRGQQVTLRCSPKSGHDTVSWYQQALGQGPQFIFQYYEEEERQRGNFPDRFSGHQFPNYSSELNVNALLLGDSALYLCASSLYDREAYEQYFGPGTRLTVT.

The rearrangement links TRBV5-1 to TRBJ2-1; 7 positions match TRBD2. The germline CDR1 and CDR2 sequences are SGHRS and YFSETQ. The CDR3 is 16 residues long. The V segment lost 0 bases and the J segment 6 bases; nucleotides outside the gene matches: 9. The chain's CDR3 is CASSLAGTMVGNEQFF. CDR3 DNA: TGCGCCAGCAGCTTGGCCGGGACTATGGTTGGCAATGAGCAGTTCTTC.

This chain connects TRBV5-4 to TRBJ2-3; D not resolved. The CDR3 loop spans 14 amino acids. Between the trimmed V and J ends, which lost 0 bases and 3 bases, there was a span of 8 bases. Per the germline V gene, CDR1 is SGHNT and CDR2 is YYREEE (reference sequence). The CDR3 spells CASSLGPVTDTQYF. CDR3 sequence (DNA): TGTGCCAGCAGCTTGGGACCAGTGACAGATACGCAGTATTTT.

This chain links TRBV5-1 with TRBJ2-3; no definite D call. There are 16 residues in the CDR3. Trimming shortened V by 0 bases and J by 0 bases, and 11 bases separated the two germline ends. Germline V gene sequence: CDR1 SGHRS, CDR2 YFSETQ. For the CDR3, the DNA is TGCGCCAGCAGCTTGGGAGGATCCACTAGCACAGATACGCAGTATTTT. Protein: CASSLGGSTSTDTQYF.

CDR3 bases: TGTGCCAGCAGGGGGGTCTACGAGCAGTACTTC. This codes for CASRGVYEQYF. The chain joins TRBV28 to TRBJ2-7; either TRBD1 or TRBD2 may fit D (5 bases each). The ends were cut back, 6 bases at V and 3 bases at J, with 6 bases in the middle. Per the germline V gene, CDR1 is MDHEN and CDR2 is SYDVKM. The CDR3 has 11 residues.

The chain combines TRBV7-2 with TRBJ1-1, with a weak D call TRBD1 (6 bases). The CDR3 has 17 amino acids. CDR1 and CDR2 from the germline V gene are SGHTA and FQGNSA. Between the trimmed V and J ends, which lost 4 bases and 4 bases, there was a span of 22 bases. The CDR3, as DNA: TGTGCCAGCAGCTCCAGGGAGAGGGGGATTCTTGGCACTGAAGCTTTCTTT. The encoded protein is CASSSRERGILGTEAFF.

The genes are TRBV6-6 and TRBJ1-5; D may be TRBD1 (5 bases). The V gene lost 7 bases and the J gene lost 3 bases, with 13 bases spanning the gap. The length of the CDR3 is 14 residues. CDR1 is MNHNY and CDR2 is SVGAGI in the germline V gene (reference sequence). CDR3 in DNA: TGTGCCAGCAAGGGGCGGGGGGACAATCAGCCCCAGCATTTT. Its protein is CASKGRGDNQPQHF.

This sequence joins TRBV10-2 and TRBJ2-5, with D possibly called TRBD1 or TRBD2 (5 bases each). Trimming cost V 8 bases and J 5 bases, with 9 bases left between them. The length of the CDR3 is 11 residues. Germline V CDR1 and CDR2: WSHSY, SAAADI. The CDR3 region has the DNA TGCGCCAGCGCTGAGGGGGAGACCCAGTACTTC. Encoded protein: CASAEGETQYF.

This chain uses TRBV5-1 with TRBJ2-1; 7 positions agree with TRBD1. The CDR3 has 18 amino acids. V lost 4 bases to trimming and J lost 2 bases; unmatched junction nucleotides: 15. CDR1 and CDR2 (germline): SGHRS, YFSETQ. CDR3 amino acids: CASSRNRGRDLPYNEQFF. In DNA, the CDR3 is TGCGCCAGCAGCAGGAATAGGGGGCGCGATTTACCCTACAATGAGCAGTTCTTC.

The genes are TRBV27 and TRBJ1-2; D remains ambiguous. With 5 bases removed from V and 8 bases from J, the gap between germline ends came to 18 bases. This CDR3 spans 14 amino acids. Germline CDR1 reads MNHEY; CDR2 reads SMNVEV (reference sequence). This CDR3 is CASSVNRAAGGYTF. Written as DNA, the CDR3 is TGTGCCAGCAGTGTAAACCGGGCTGCGGGGGGCTACACCTTC.

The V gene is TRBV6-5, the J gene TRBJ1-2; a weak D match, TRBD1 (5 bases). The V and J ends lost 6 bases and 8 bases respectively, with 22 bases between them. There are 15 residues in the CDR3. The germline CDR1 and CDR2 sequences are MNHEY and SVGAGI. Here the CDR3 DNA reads TGTGCCAGCAGCCCCGGGGCTCCTGTAGGAGGGGGCTACACCTTC. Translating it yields CASSPGAPVGGGYTF.

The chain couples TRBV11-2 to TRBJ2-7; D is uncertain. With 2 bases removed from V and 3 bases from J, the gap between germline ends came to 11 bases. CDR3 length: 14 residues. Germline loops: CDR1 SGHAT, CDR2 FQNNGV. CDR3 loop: CASSLLWENYEQYF. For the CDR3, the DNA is TGTGCCAGCAGCTTACTTTGGGAAAACTACGAGCAGTACTTC.

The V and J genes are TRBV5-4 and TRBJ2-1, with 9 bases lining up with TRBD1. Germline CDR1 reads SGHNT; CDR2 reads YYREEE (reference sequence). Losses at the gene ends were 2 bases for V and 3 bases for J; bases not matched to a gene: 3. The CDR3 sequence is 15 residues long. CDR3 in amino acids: CASSLPGQGYNEQFF. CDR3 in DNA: TGTGCCAGCAGCTTACCGGGACAGGGCTACAATGAGCAGTTCTTC.

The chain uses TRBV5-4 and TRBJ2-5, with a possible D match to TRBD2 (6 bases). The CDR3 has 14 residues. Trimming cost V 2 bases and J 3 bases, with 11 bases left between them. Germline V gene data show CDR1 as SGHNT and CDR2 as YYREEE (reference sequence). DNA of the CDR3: TGTGCCAGCAGCTTTGCCTCGGGGGAAGAGACCCAGTACTTC. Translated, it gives CASSFASGEETQYF.

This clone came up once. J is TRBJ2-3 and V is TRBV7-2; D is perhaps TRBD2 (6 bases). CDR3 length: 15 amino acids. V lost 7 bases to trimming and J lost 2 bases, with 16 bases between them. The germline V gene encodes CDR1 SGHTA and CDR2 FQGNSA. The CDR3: CASTLRRGLTDTQYF. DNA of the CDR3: TGTGCCAGCACGCTACGGCGGGGTCTCACAGATACGCAGTATTTT.

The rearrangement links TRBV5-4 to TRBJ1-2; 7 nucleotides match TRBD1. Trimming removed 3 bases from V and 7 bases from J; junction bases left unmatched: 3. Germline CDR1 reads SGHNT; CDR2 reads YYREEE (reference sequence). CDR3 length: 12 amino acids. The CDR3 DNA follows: TGTGCCAGCAGCTCTGACAGGGTTGGCTACACCTTC. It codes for CASSSDRVGYTF. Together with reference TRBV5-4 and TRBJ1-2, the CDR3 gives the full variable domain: ETGVTQSPTHLIKTRGQQVTLRCSSQSGHNTVSWYQQALGQGPQFIFQYYREEENGRGNFPPRFSGLQFPNYSSELNVNALELDDSALYLCASSSDRVGYTFGSGTRLTVV.

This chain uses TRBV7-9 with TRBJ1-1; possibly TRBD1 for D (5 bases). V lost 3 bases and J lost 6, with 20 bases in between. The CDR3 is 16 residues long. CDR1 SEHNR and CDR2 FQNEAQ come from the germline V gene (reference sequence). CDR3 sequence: CASSFRGSTPPAEAFF. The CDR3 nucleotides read TGTGCCAGCAGCTTTCGGGGGAGCACCCCTCCGGCTGAAGCTTTCTTT.

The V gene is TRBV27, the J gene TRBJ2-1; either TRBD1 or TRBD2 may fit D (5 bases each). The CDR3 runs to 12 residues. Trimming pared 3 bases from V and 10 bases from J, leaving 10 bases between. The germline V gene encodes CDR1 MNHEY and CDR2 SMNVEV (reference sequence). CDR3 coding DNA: TGTGCCAGCAGTTTTCAGGGCGGGGAGCAGTTCTTC. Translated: CASSFQGGEQFF.